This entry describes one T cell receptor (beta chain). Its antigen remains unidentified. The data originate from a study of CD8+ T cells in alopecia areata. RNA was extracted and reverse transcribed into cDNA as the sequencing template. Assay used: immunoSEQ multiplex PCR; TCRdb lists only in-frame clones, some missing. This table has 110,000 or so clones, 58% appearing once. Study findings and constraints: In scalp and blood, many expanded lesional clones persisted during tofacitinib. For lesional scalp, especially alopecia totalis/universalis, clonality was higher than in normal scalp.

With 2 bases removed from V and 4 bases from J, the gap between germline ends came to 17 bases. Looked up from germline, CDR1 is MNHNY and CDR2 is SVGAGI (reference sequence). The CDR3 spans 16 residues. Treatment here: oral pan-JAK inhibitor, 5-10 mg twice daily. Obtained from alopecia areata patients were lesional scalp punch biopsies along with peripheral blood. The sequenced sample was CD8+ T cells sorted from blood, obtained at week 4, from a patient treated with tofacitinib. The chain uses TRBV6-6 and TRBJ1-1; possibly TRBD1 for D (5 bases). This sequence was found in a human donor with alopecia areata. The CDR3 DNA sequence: TGTGCCAGCAGTTACCGGGACTTCTTCGTCAGCACTGAAGCTTTCTTT. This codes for CASSYRDFFVSTEAFF.